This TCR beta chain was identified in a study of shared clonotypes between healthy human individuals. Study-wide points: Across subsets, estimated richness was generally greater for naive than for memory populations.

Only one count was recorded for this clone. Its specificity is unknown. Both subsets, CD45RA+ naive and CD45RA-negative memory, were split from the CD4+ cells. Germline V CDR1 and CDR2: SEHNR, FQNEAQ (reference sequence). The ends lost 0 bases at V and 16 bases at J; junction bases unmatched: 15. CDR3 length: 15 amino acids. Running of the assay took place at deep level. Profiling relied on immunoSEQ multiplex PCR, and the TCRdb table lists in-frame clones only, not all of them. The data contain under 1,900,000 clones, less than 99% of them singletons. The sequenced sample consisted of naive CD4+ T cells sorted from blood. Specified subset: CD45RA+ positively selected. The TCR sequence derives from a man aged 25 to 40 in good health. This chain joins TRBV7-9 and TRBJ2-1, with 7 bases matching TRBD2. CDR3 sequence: CASSLALAPHLPGFF. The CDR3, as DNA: TGTGCCAGCAGCTTAGCACTAGCGCCCCACCTCCCGGGATTCTTC.